This TCR beta chain appears in the sequencing data of a study of cytomegalovirus exposure and HLA in healthy donors. Across the whole study: Sequencing of about 179 million T cells in an earlier analysis found around 120 million unique TCR beta sequences. The study, taken as a whole, reports: Rarity held for most TCR sequences, but there were some public TCRs that occurred in many donors. It was shown in a later analysis that HLA-associated TCR beta chains were more clonally expanded than other, equally common chains.

This cohort consisted of healthy bone marrow donors. Germline CDR1 and CDR2: LNHDA and SQIVND (reference sequence). This CDR3 has 14 residues. V gave up 6 bases and J gave up 3 bases; unmatched junction bases: 7. 60 Vbeta and 13 Jbeta primers were used in PCR. Repertoires were generated with immunoSEQ multiplex PCR, while TCRdb's copy carries only in-frame clones and drops some. The sample includes more than 80,000 clones, roughly 61% of them seen just once. In regard to this clone: What it recognizes is unknown.

The origin of this receptor is a woman aged 40 to 50 in good health and CMV-seropositive. The chain joins TRBV19 to TRBJ2-7, with 8 bases fitting TRBD2. What was sequenced was PBMCs. The CDR3 coding sequence is TGTGCCAGTAGCTCCGGGACTAGTGGCTACGAGCAGTACTTC. This encodes CASSSGTSGYEQYF.